A single sample gave rise to the 5 T cell receptor beta chains below, sequenced in a study of CD8 T cells in ankylosing spondylitis. Study-wide results and limits: Roughly eight highly homologous variants formed a TCR beta motif that appeared characteristic of ankylosing spondylitis blood.

These TCRs are of unknown antigen specificity. TCRdb itself ran the 5' RACE reads through MiXCR, one entry per CDR3 protein. The profile shows a few hundred thousand distinct CDR3 sequences, about 7% of them singletons. Sequencing was done on a sample of blood, either unsorted or a sorted T cell fraction (not recorded which). The receptors here all came from a male donor with ankylosing spondylitis.

This clonotype has ten or more counts. The rearrangement joins TRBV6-5 to TRBJ2-2; 8 bases are a match to TRBD2. This CDR3 has 16 residues. V shed 2 bases, J shed 0 bases, and the junction held 2 bases outside the gene matches. Germline V lookup: CDR1 MNHEY, CDR2 SVGAGI. The CDR3 DNA follows: TGTGCCAGCAGTTACGTTAGCGGGGCGAACACCGGGGAGCTGTTTTTT. This translates into CASSYVSGANTGELFF.

The sample holds many counts of this clonotype. J is TRBJ2-2 and V is TRBV6-4; D gene unclear. The ends were cut back, 3 bases at V and 4 bases at J, with 9 bases in the middle. The CDR3 extends over 14 amino acids. CDR1 MRHNA and CDR2 SNTAGT come from the germline V gene. Here the CDR3 DNA reads TGTGCCAGCAGTGAAAAGTTTTCCACCGGGGAGCTGTTTTTT. This gives the protein CASSEKFSTGELFF.

The chain couples TRBV29-1 to TRBJ2-1; 11 bases map to TRBD2. CDR1 and CDR2 (germline): SQVTM, ANQGSEA. CDR3 length: 14 amino acids. With V trimmed by 4 bases and J by 2 bases, 1 base remained unmatched. CDR3: CSVVAGGTYNEQFF. Here the CDR3 DNA reads TGCAGCGTTGTAGCGGGAGGGACCTACAATGAGCAGTTCTTC.

This clonotype was seen at least ten times. V gene TRBV4-3 combines with J gene TRBJ2-4; D is unclear. The CDR3 extends over 15 amino acids. Trimming took 5 bases from V and 0 from J, leaving 11 bases between them. Germline lookup yields CDR1 LGHNA and CDR2 YSLEER. This CDR3 is CASSDSLVAKNIQYF. Written as DNA, the CDR3 is TGCGCCAGCAGCGATTCCCTCGTAGCCAAAAACATTCAGTACTTC.

This clonotype was observed many times. CDR3 sequence reads: CAVGREKDYEQYF. The CDR3 DNA is TGTGCCGTAGGGAGGGAGAAGGACTACGAGCAGTACTTC. The rearrangement uses TRBV10-3 and TRBJ2-7, with TRBD2 matching over 7 bases. There are 13 residues in the CDR3. Unmatched junction bases numbered 10, after V lost 11 bases and J lost 3 bases. Germline V gives CDR1 ENHRY, CDR2 SYGVKD.